These T cell receptor beta chains were read from a single sample in a study of beta chain features in type 1 diabetes. Measured with immunoSEQ multiplex PCR; TCRdb has only the in-frame clones, and not every one. This sample has approximately 150,000 clones, with roughly a tenth found just once. Sample: naive CD4+ T cells from blood. These TCRs come from a young man in good health. Each CDR3 is given with its conserved first and last residue. D genes are given only for firm matches. A clone size is listed for some rows: how often the clone was seen (once, few, many), or a class if it is expanded.

D: .; J: TRBJ1-2; V: TRBV7-2; size: .; DNA: TGTGCCAGCAGCTTAGGAGGGAACTATGGCTACACCTTC; CDR3: CASSLGGNYGYTF
D: .; J: TRBJ2-1; V: TRBV6-5; size: .; DNA: TGTGCCAGCAGTTCATCTAGCTTGTTCAATGAGCAGTTCTTC; CDR3: CASSSSSLFNEQFF
D: TRBD1; J: TRBJ2-1; V: TRBV5-4; size: few; DNA: TGTGCCAGCAGCCCGGGACAGGGGGTCGGTTCCTACAATGAGCAGTTCTTC; CDR3: CASSPGQGVGSYNEQFF
D: TRBD1; J: TRBJ2-7; V: TRBV11-1; size: few; DNA: TGTGCCAGCAGGACGACAGGGGAAGCGTACGAGCAGTACTTC; CDR3: CASRTTGEAYEQYF
D: TRBD1; J: TRBJ1-4; V: TRBV19; size: .; DNA: TGTGCCAGTACTGGGGACAGGGGACATAATGAAAAACTGTTTTTT; CDR3: CASTGDRGHNEKLFF
D: TRBD2; J: TRBJ2-1; V: TRBV7-9; size: few; DNA: TGTGCCAGCAGCTTATTGGGAGGTCGGGAGGGTGAGCAGTTCTTC; CDR3: CASSLLGGREGEQFF
D: .; J: TRBJ2-3; V: TRBV4-2; size: few; DNA: TGTGCCAGCAGCCAAGAATCCCTCCGGGATACGCAGTATTTT; CDR3: CASSQESLRDTQYF
D: .; J: TRBJ1-4; V: TRBV27; size: few; DNA: TGTGCCAGCACCAGGACAGCTCCCGGTGAAAAACTGTTTTTT; CDR3: CASTRTAPGEKLFF
D: TRBD2; J: TRBJ2-3; V: TRBV28; size: .; DNA: TGTGCCAGCATCACTAGCGGGGGGACAGATACGCAGTATTTT; CDR3: CASITSGGTDTQYF
D: .; J: TRBJ1-4; V: TRBV2; size: .; DNA: TGTGCCAGCGAGGGGACTCAGGGCTATGAAAAACTGTTTTTT; CDR3: CASEGTQGYEKLFF
D: TRBD1; J: TRBJ1-2; V: TRBV11-2; size: .; DNA: TGTGCCAGCGGCGGGGGACAGGGAATCTTAAACTATGGCTACACCTTC; CDR3: CASGGGQGILNYGYTF
D: .; J: TRBJ2-7; V: TRBV21-1; size: few; DNA: TGTGCCAGCAGCAAAGGCAAAATGCAGGGCGTCTACGAGCAGTACTTC; CDR3: CASSKGKMQGVYEQYF
D: TRBD2; J: TRBJ2-1; V: TRBV18; size: few; DNA: TGTGCCAGCTCACCACCCCTAGCGGGGATCTACAATGAGCAGTTCTTC; CDR3: CASSPPLAGIYNEQFF
D: TRBD2; J: TRBJ2-7; V: TRBV4-2; size: few; DNA: TGTGCCAGCAGCCAAGATAGGGTGGGGAGGGGCCTCCCCTACGAGCAGTACTTC; CDR3: CASSQDRVGRGLPYEQYF
D: TRBD2; J: TRBJ2-2; V: TRBV7-7; size: few; DNA: TGTGCCAGCAGCCGACTAGCGAGTCCCTCGGGCACCGGGGAGCTGTTTTTT; CDR3: CASSRLASPSGTGELFF
D: .; J: TRBJ1-5; V: TRBV28; size: .; DNA: TGTGCCAGCAGTCCTCCGGGAGGGGCAGGTCAGCCCCAGCATTTT; CDR3: CASSPPGGAGQPQHF
D: TRBD1; J: TRBJ2-7; V: TRBV5-1; size: .; DNA: TGCGCCAGCGGGCACAGGGGCTCGGACGAGCAGTACTTC; CDR3: CASGHRGSDEQYF
D: .; J: TRBJ2-3; V: TRBV5-1; size: few; DNA: TGCGCCAGCAGCCCGCGGGGGCAGGTAGATACGCAGTATTTT; CDR3: CASSPRGQVDTQYF
D: TRBD1; J: TRBJ2-2; V: TRBV18; size: .; DNA: TGTGCCAGCTCAACTTACAGGGGGTCCAGCGGGGAGCTGTTTTTT; CDR3: CASSTYRGSSGELFF
D: .; J: TRBJ1-1; V: TRBV5-1; size: few; DNA: TGCGCCAGCAGTAACAGGGAGAACACTGAAGCTTTCTTT; CDR3: CASSNRENTEAFF
D: TRBD1; J: TRBJ2-7; V: TRBV28; size: .; DNA: TGTGCCAGCAGTCCCGGGACAGGGATTTGGAATTGGCAGTACTTC; CDR3: CASSPGTGIWNWQYF
D: .; J: TRBJ1-1; V: TRBV4-1; size: .; DNA: TGCGCCAGCAGCCAAGGCCTCCGCGGACAGAACACTGAAGCTTTCTTT; CDR3: CASSQGLRGQNTEAFF
D: TRBD2; J: TRBJ2-1; V: TRBV5-6; size: few; DNA: TGTGCCAGCAGCCTCGGGACTACCAATGAGCAGTTCTTC; CDR3: CASSLGTTNEQFF
D: TRBD1; J: TRBJ2-2; V: TRBV19; size: few; DNA: TGTGCCAGTAGTCGGGACAGGGCGGGAAGAACCGGGGAGCTGTTTTTT; CDR3: CASSRDRAGRTGELFF
D: TRBD2; J: TRBJ2-1; V: TRBV7-2; size: few; DNA: TGTGCCAGCAGCCAAGGGATAGCGGGGAGGGATGAGCAGTTCTTC; CDR3: CASSQGIAGRDEQFF
D: TRBD1; J: TRBJ1-1; V: TRBV30; size: .; DNA: TGTGCCTGGAGTGTCCTGGGACAGGGGGCCAGGTTAACTGAAGCTTTCTTT; CDR3: CAWSVLGQGARLTEAFF